One and the same sample provided the 6 T cell receptor beta chains below, sequenced in a study of blood T cells in healthy people across ages (dated by TCRdb to between 2014 and 2017). The library was built by means of 5' RACE. The sequencer listed for this sample is Illumina HiSeq 2500. The second PCR ran for roughly 6 to 11 cycles and used a J-beta primer mix along with a sample-barcoded 5' primer. TCRdb reprocessing: public reads trimmed at Q25 with fastp, clones called with MiXCR, in-frame beta chains kept. Each record represents a unique CDR3 protein, reported with the most common genes and DNA among its rows. The sample table shows around 990,000 distinct CDR3 sequences, and roughly two fifths are seen once. The top ten hold about an eighth of the sample. The sequencing sample was made of blood. The receptors originated from a man younger than 35 in good health.

The gene calls are TRBV20-1 and TRBJ2-4; possible D gene TRBD2, 5 bases. V lost 6 bases, J lost 0 bases, and 9 bases lay in between. This CDR3 comprises 13 residues. The germline V gene has CDR1 DFQATT and CDR2 SNEGSKA (reference sequence). As DNA, the CDR3 is TGCAGTGCACCGGGAATAGCCAAAAACATTCAGTACTTC. This codes for CSAPGIAKNIQYF.

The rearrangement uses TRBV12-3 or TRBV12-4 and TRBJ1-2, with 7 bases matching TRBD1. V lost 6 bases to trimming and J lost 6 bases; unmatched junction nucleotides: 10. The CDR3 runs to 14 residues. This CDR3 reads CASRASDRVDGYTF. CDR3 DNA sequence: TGTGCCAGCAGGGCGAGTGACAGGGTGGATGGCTACACCTTC.

This clonotype was observed a handful of times. This chain joins TRBV20-1 and TRBJ1-4; no clear D. Trimming took 2 bases from V and 2 from J, leaving 9 bases between them. CDR1 DFQATT and CDR2 SNEGSKA come from the germline V gene (reference sequence). The CDR3 consists of 14 residues. CDR3 DNA: TGCAGTGCTAGATCTCAAGGGACTAATGAAAAACTGTTTTTT. Its protein product is CSARSQGTNEKLFF.

The genes are TRBV24-1 and TRBJ2-2; tentatively, D is TRBD2 (6 bases). From germline, CDR1 is KGHDR and CDR2 SFDVKD. The V end lost 5 bases, the J end lost 5 bases, and 20 bases lay between the germline ends. The CDR3 has 17 amino acids. The DNA of the CDR3 is TGTGCCACCAGTGCCAAAGGGGTCGGGAGAAGGACCGGGGAGCTGTTTTTT. Its protein is CATSAKGVGRRTGELFF.

This chain connects TRBV15 to TRBJ2-5, with D unclear. CDR3 length: 14 residues. Trimming left V 1 base short and J 11 bases short, with 17 bases between. CDR1 LNHNV and CDR2 YYDKDF come from the germline V gene (reference sequence). In nucleotides, the CDR3 is TGTGCCACCAGCAGAGTAACCTCCTACAATGAGCAGTACTTC. It translates to CATSRVTSYNEQYF.

This clonotype was seen a few times. The chain couples TRBV6-2 or TRBV6-3 to TRBJ1-5; the D gene is possibly TRBD1 (5 bases). V was pared by 2 bases and J by 5 bases, with 13 bases between. The CDR3 is made up of 15 amino acids. CDR1 and CDR2 (germline): MNHEY, SVGEGT. The CDR3 loop reads CASSYRDLQYQPQHF. The CDR3 coding sequence is TGTGCCAGCAGTTACCGGGACCTTCAATATCAGCCCCAGCATTTT.